The rows below give T cell receptor beta chains drawn from one sample of a study of T-cell memory formation after mild COVID-19. MiXCR was run by TCRdb on the 5' RACE reads, yielding one entry per CDR3 protein. Here the sample spans 85,000 to 130,000 distinct CDR3 sequences, around 10% being singletons. Sequenced: PBMCs or a T cell subset sorted from them (not recorded which). Source of these receptors: a man between 18 and 35 years old who had mild COVID-19 (a few samples of this study predate the infection). Cell type and time point are not known. Both conserved end residues are part of each CDR3. The D gene is left open where the match is weak. Clone size is not always given. Where it is, it says once, few, many or a class for expanded clones.

J	size	V	D	CDR3	DNA
TRBJ2-7	many	TRBV12-3/TRBV12-4	.	CASSPWGYEQYF	TGTGCCAGCAGCCCATGGGGATACGAGCAGTACTTC
TRBJ2-7	few	TRBV6-6	TRBD1	CASSYATGGEQYF	TGTGCCAGCAGTTACGCGACAGGGGGCGAGCAGTACTTC
TRBJ2-1	.	TRBV5-5	TRBD1	CASKGGPGIEQFF	TGTGCCAGCAAAGGGGGCCCGGGTATTGAGCAGTTCTTC
TRBJ2-1	few	TRBV10-3	TRBD2	CAISESWGGGPNEQFF	TGTGCCATCAGTGAGTCGTGGGGCGGGGGGCCTAATGAGCAGTTCTTC
TRBJ2-7	few	TRBV4-1	.	CASSHGTTYEQYF	TGCGCCAGCAGCCACGGGACAACCTACGAGCAGTACTTC
TRBJ1-6	.	TRBV6-1	.	CASSDMAGTGNSPLHF	TGTGCCAGCAGTGATATGGCCGGGACGGGCAATTCACCCCTCCACTTT
TRBJ1-1	few	TRBV5-1	.	CASSLTDSLNTEAFF	TGCGCCAGCAGCTTAACGGACAGCTTGAACACTGAAGCTTTCTTT
TRBJ1-1	.	TRBV6-5	.	CASSYLLAGSTEAFF	TGTGCCAGCAGTTACCTCCTAGCCGGGAGTACTGAAGCTTTCTTT
TRBJ2-6	.	TRBV27	.	CASSPAGDKGSGANVLTF	TGTGCCAGCAGTCCCGCCGGGGACAAGGGTTCTGGGGCCAACGTCCTGACTTTC
TRBJ2-3	.	TRBV2	TRBD2	CASSELAGGTKNTDTQYF	TGTGCCAGCAGTGAACTAGCGGGGGGCACAAAGAACACAGATACGCAGTATTTT
TRBJ1-1	.	TRBV5-4	.	CASRGGWGTEAFF	TGTGCCAGCAGGGGGGGTTGGGGCACTGAAGCTTTCTTT
TRBJ2-1	few	TRBV20-1	.	CSASLGMNEQFF	TGCAGTGCTAGCTTGGGAATGAATGAGCAGTTCTTC
TRBJ2-2	many	TRBV7-9	.	CASSLHRERTGELFF	TGTGCCAGCAGCCTTCACAGGGAACGCACCGGGGAGCTGTTTTTT
TRBJ2-3	.	TRBV6-5	TRBD2	CASSYGGGTADTQYF	TGTGCCAGCAGTTACGGGGGGGGGACGGCAGATACGCAGTATTTT
TRBJ2-1	few	TRBV18	TRBD1	CASSPQRTGRTNEQFF	TGTGCCAGCTCACCACAGAGGACAGGGAGGACCAATGAGCAGTTCTTC
TRBJ2-5	few	TRBV4-3	.	CASSQESSTQETQYF	TGCGCCAGCAGCCAAGAATCGTCTACCCAAGAGACCCAGTACTTC
TRBJ1-1	few	TRBV3-1	.	CASSQVGTLNTEAFF	TGTGCCAGCAGCCAAGTAGGGACACTGAACACTGAAGCTTTCTTT
TRBJ2-7	few	TRBV7-2	.	CASSFGGRREEQYF	TGTGCCAGCAGCTTTGGCGGTCGGAGGGAGGAGCAGTACTTC
TRBJ2-1	few	TRBV24-1	.	CATSDLQGQFF	TGTGCCACCAGTGATTTGCAGGGGCAGTTCTTC
TRBJ2-6	.	TRBV2	.	CASSEAQPRLSFRGANVLTF	TGTGCCAGCAGTGAAGCGCAGCCGAGACTTTCATTTCGGGGGGCCAACGTCCTGACTTTC
TRBJ2-7	.	TRBV7-7	.	CASSLGPSYEQYF	TGTGCCAGCAGCTTGGGGCCTAGCTACGAGCAGTACTTC
TRBJ1-1	few	TRBV9	.	CASSPSSWGGTEAFF	TGTGCCAGCAGCCCAAGCTCCTGGGGAGGCACTGAAGCTTTCTTT
TRBJ1-1	.	TRBV6-5	.	CASSYSNPGEGTEAFF	TGTGCCAGCAGTTACTCGAACCCGGGGGAGGGTACTGAAGCTTTCTTT
TRBJ2-2	.	TRBV4-2	TRBD1	CASSPATGNGELFF	TGTGCCAGCAGCCCGGCGACAGGGAACGGGGAGCTGTTTTTT
TRBJ2-7	few	TRBV7-9	TRBD1	CASSLEPGTGFYEQYF	TGTGCCAGCAGCTTAGAGCCCGGGACAGGGTTCTACGAGCAGTACTTC
TRBJ1-2	few	TRBV7-6	.	CASSTPVGGYTF	TGTGCCAGCAGCACACCTGTCGGAGGCTACACCTTC
TRBJ2-3	.	TRBV20-1	TRBD2	CSARAGLARSSTDTQYF	TGCAGTGCTAGGGCAGGACTAGCGCGCAGTAGCACAGATACGCAGTATTTT
TRBJ1-1	few	TRBV11-2	.	CASSSPSVDTEAFF	TGTGCCAGCAGCTCCCCCTCGGTAGACACTGAAGCTTTCTTT
TRBJ2-7	few	TRBV15	.	CATSNSFSYEQYF	TGTGCCACCAGCAACTCTTTCTCCTACGAGCAGTACTTC
TRBJ2-5	few	TRBV4-1	.	CASSQVSGGQETQYF	TGCGCCAGCAGCCAAGTATCCGGGGGACAAGAGACCCAGTACTTC
TRBJ2-4	.	TRBV12-3/TRBV12-4	.	CASFNGGGKNIQYF	TGTGCCAGCTTTAACGGGGGAGGCAAAAACATTCAGTACTTC
TRBJ2-3	few	TRBV7-6	TRBD1	CASSLWGQPTDTQYF	TGTGCCAGCAGCTTGTGGGGACAGCCCACAGATACGCAGTATTTT
TRBJ1-2	many	TRBV12-3/TRBV12-4	.	CASSLGGIDRGYTF	TGTGCCAGCAGTCTCGGGGGGATTGATCGCGGCTACACCTTC
TRBJ2-1	few	TRBV29-1	TRBD2	CSVGLAGDNEQFF	TGCAGCGTTGGACTAGCGGGGGACAATGAGCAGTTCTTC
TRBJ1-1	.	TRBV7-9	TRBD1	CASSEIRGEDTEAFF	TGTGCCAGCAGCGAGATCAGGGGGGAAGACACTGAAGCTTTCTTT
TRBJ2-1	many	TRBV20-1	.	CSARDVQGLRSDEQFF	TGCAGTGCTAGAGATGTGCAGGGCCTAAGGAGCGATGAGCAGTTCTTC
TRBJ1-2	many	TRBV12-3/TRBV12-4	.	CASSLGASYGYTF	TGTGCCAGCAGCCTCGGGGCCAGCTATGGCTACACCTTC
TRBJ2-1	.	TRBV7-2	.	CASSPRNRLNNEQFF	TGTGCCAGCAGCCCCCGTAATAGACTAAACAATGAGCAGTTCTTC
TRBJ2-1	.	TRBV25-1	TRBD1	CASEPGQGGNEQFF	TGTGCCAGCGAACCGGGACAGGGAGGAAATGAGCAGTTCTTC
TRBJ2-3	few	TRBV20-1	.	CSARGGLSSTDTQYF	TGCAGTGCTAGGGGGGGGCTTTCTAGCACAGATACGCAGTATTTT
TRBJ2-3	.	TRBV12-3/TRBV12-4	.	CASSFPGRGDTQYF	TGTGCCAGCAGTTTTCCCGGTCGCGGAGATACGCAGTATTTT
TRBJ2-1	many	TRBV4-1	TRBD1	CASSPAQGVYNEQFF	TGCGCCAGCAGTCCAGCGCAGGGGGTCTACAATGAGCAGTTCTTC
TRBJ1-2	many	TRBV29-1	.	CSVDHYGYTF	TGCAGCGTCGATCACTATGGCTACACCTTC
TRBJ2-3	many	TRBV4-3	.	CASIPFMGSDTQYF	TGCGCCAGCATCCCCTTTATGGGGTCAGATACGCAGTATTTT
TRBJ2-1	few	TRBV27	TRBD2	CASSFLSGGARDEQFF	TGTGCCAGCAGTTTTCTTAGCGGGGGGGCTAGGGATGAGCAGTTCTTC
TRBJ2-1	.	TRBV7-3	TRBD1	CASSLSEGAPFREQFF	TGTGCCAGCAGCTTATCCGAGGGGGCGCCTTTTCGTGAGCAGTTCTTC
TRBJ1-2	.	TRBV7-2	.	CASSLKRDHYGYTF	TGTGCCAGCAGCTTGAAACGGGATCACTATGGCTACACCTTC
TRBJ2-7	.	TRBV4-2	TRBD2	CASSLGTSGVSYEQYF	TGTGCCAGCAGCCTGGGGACTAGCGGGGTTTCCTACGAGCAGTACTTC
TRBJ2-7	.	TRBV19	TRBD1	CASSFSWTGIYEQYF	TGTGCCAGTAGTTTCTCTTGGACAGGGATCTACGAGCAGTACTTC
TRBJ2-2	few	TRBV20-1	.	CSARPGMDTGELFF	TGCAGTGCTAGACCCGGGATGGATACCGGGGAGCTGTTTTTT
TRBJ2-1	few	TRBV3-2	.	CASSQGPIF	TGTGCCAGCAGCCAAGGTCCGATCTTC
TRBJ2-3	many	TRBV29-1	.	CSVGPGRSDTQYF	TGCAGCGTCGGACCGGGAAGGTCAGATACGCAGTATTTT
TRBJ1-5	many	TRBV6-5	.	CASSYSRHNQPQHF	TGTGCCAGCAGTTACTCTCGGCATAATCAGCCCCAGCATTTT
TRBJ2-1	.	TRBV4-1	TRBD1	CASSQGVDRLDEQFF	TGCGCCAGCAGCCAAGGAGTGGACAGGCTTGATGAGCAGTTCTTC
TRBJ1-5	.	TRBV12-3/TRBV12-4	.	CASSFSGGNQPQHF	TGTGCCAGCAGTTTCTCGGGGGGCAATCAGCCCCAGCATTTT
TRBJ2-6	many	TRBV6-4	.	CASSDSNSGANVLTF	TGTGCCAGCAGTGACTCTAACTCTGGGGCCAACGTCCTGACTTTC
TRBJ2-3	few	TRBV7-2	TRBD2	CASSFIPGLAGGDLPDTQYF	TGTGCCAGCAGCTTTATCCCGGGACTAGCGGGGGGCGACCTTCCAGATACGCAGTATTTT
TRBJ2-1	few	TRBV12-5	.	CASGFLGWGEQFF	TGTGCTAGTGGTTTCCTCGGGTGGGGTGAGCAGTTCTTC
TRBJ2-3	many	TRBV7-9	TRBD1	CASSSRQGNTDTQYF	TGTGCCAGCAGCTCTCGACAGGGGAACACAGATACGCAGTATTTT
TRBJ1-2	.	TRBV6-1	.	CASSEALRASTNYGYTF	TGTGCCAGCAGTGAAGCGCTTCGGGCAAGCACTAACTATGGCTACACCTTC